This T cell receptor (beta chain) stems from a study of vaccination and CD4 T cells after COVID-19. Whole-study context: Convalescent cases consisted of six males and four females, of whom two were Hispanic. Post-vaccine sampling followed dose two by a median around 74 days (range 14 to 241). Cultures serving as controls received a peptide pool (CEFX or HIV-1 Nef) or no peptide.

Cultured CD4+ T-cell DNA underwent Oncomine TCR Beta short-read sequencing. The genomic DNA was obtained from cultured CD4+ T cells by extraction with the QIAamp micro DNA kit. TCRdb reprocessed the PCR reads with MiXCR, giving one entry per CDR3 protein. The sample records thousands of distinct CDR3 sequences, 15% to 20% being singletons. With respect to this clonotype: The antigen remains undetermined.

Treatment described: roughly 10-day PBMC culture with coronavirus spike peptide pools or control peptides (ViraFEST assay). Germline-derived CDR1 and CDR2 are SGDLS and YYNGEE. Trimming cost V 0 bases and J 4 bases; bases outside gene matches: 4. This CDR3 has 15 amino acids. The rearrangement links TRBV9 to TRBJ2-1; 7 nucleotides align to TRBD2. The receptor comes from a human donor who had recovered from COVID-19. The material sequenced was CD4+ T cells from blood, cultured in vitro. The CDR3 loop reads CASSVDSGAYNEQFF. CDR3 bases: TGTGCCAGCAGCGTAGACAGCGGGGCTTACAATGAGCAGTTCTTC.